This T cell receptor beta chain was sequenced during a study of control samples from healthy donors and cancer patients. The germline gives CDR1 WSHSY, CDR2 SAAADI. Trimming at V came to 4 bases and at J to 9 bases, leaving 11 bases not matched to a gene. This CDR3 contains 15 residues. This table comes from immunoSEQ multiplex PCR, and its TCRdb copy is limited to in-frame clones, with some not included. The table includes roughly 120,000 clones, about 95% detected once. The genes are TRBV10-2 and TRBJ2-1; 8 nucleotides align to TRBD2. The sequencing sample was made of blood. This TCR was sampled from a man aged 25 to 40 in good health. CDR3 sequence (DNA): TGCGCCAGCAGTGCTACCTCAGCGGGGGCAGGTGAGCAGTTCTTC. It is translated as CASSATSAGAGEQFF.